The 27 T cell receptor beta chains listed next were all sequenced from one sample in a study of T cell responses to AZD1222 COVID-19 vaccine (dated by TCRdb to 2020 to 2023). Read against the paper, the sample's time point label means: about 28 days (+/-7) after the second vaccine dose. Library preparation employed the immunoSEQ multiplex PCR assay. TCRdb took over this immuneACCESS table, retaining in-frame rearrangements with V and J assigned. Such tables are incomplete; in checked studies, under half of the missing clones stem from an unresolved V gene, and the remainder is unexplained. The sample table shows more than 85,000 clones, and roughly 89% are seen once. The top ten clonotypes cover around 14% of the sample. Sequenced here: peripheral blood, sampled 28 days after the second AZD1222 dose. Source of these receptors: an adult who received the AZD1222 COVID-19 vaccine.

This clone was observed once. The J gene is TRBJ1-4, the V gene TRBV5-6; no clear D gene. This CDR3 is built from 14 residues. V was pared by 2 bases and J by 8 bases, with 13 bases between. CDR1 is SGHDT and CDR2 is YYEEEE in the germline V gene. The CDR3 is CASSLTGTGEKLFF. The CDR3 DNA sequence: TGTGCCAGCAGCTTAACTGGAACCGGGGAAAAACTGTTTTTT.

The chain employs TRBV19 and TRBJ2-1; D is tentatively TRBD1 or TRBD2 (5 bases each). The CDR3 length is 14 residues. In germline, CDR1 is LNHDA, CDR2 SQIVND (reference sequence). The V end lost 6 bases, the J end lost 12 bases, and 21 bases lay between the germline ends. The CDR3 DNA is TGTGCCAGTAGCATTCGGGACCCAGCAATGGCGCAGTTCTTC. Translating gives CASSIRDPAMAQFF. Filled out from reference TRBV19 and TRBJ2-1, the complete variable domain reads DGGITQSPKYLFRKEGQNVTLSCEQNLNHDAMYWYRQDPGQGLRLIYYSQIVNDFQKGDIAEGYSVSREKKESFPLTVTSAQKNPTAFYLCASSIRDPAMAQFFGPGTRLTVL.

The chain has TRBV18 and TRBJ1-2; D might be TRBD1 (5 bases). Trimming took off 0 bases at V and 8 bases at J, with 13 bases between the two ends. Looked up from germline, CDR1 is KGHSH and CDR2 is LQKENI. CDR3 length: 14 amino acids. The chain's CDR3 is CASSPPLGAGGYTF. Written as DNA, the CDR3 is TGTGCCAGCTCACCACCGTTAGGGGCTGGGGGCTACACCTTC.

This clone has only one observation. The chain is built from TRBV2 and TRBJ2-5; the D is unclear. V gave up 6 bases and J gave up 5 bases, with 16 bases separating them. The CDR3 is made up of 14 amino acids. CDR1 SNHLY and CDR2 FYNNEI come from the germline V gene. The CDR3 loop reads CASSALPDGETQYF. In DNA form, the CDR3 reads TGTGCCAGCAGCGCCCTTCCGGACGGGGAGACCCAGTACTTC.

The chain combines TRBV7-9 with TRBJ1-2; D possibly corresponds to TRBD1 (5 bases). Germline values: CDR1 SEHNR, CDR2 FQNEAQ (reference sequence). This CDR3 comprises 13 residues. The CDR3 here is CVGAGTINYGYTF. The CDR3 nucleotides read TGTGTCGGGGCGGGTACAATTAACTATGGCTACACCTTC.

The chain uses TRBV5-1 and TRBJ1-4, with TRBD1 identical over 8 bases. This CDR3 comprises 15 residues. The germline V gene encodes CDR1 SGHRS and CDR2 YFSETQ. The V and J ends lost 4 bases and 2 bases, in that order; junction bases with no gene match: 4. DNA of the CDR3: TGCGCCAGCAGCGGACAGGGTTTCACTAATGAAAAACTGTTTTTT. Residues: CASSGQGFTNEKLFF.

V and J are TRBV11-3 and TRBJ1-6; D call uncertain. Trimming removed 5 bases at V and 3 bases at J, with 8 bases between. Germline CDR1 SGHNT, CDR2 YENEEA. CDR3 length equals 14 residues. CDR3 region: CASSPKSYNSPLHF. Here the CDR3 DNA reads TGTGCCAGCAGCCCCAAGAGCTATAATTCACCCCTCCACTTT.

This CDR3 reads CSAPTGFQETQYF. The CDR3 nucleotides read TGCAGCGCCCCGACAGGATTCCAAGAGACCCAGTACTTC. The chain is built from TRBV29-1 and TRBJ2-5; tentative D call: TRBD1 (6 bases). Trimming took off 7 bases at V and 1 base at J, with 13 bases between the two ends. Germline CDR1 is SQVTM and CDR2 is ANQGSEA. This CDR3 is 13 amino acids long.

The chain joins TRBV13 to TRBJ2-7; D might be TRBD1 (5 bases). The CDR3 is 14 amino acids. V lost 3 bases and J lost 4, with 13 bases in between. In germline, CDR1 is PRHDT, CDR2 FYEKMQ (reference sequence). This CDR3 reads CASSLLGVGYEQYF. The CDR3 DNA reads as TGTGCCAGCAGCTTGTTAGGGGTCGGATACGAGCAGTACTTC.

The rearrangement links TRBV27 to TRBJ1-4; 9 positions agree with TRBD1. The V gene's germline CDR1 is MNHEY and CDR2 SMNVEV (reference sequence). With V trimmed by 7 bases and J by 0 bases, 15 bases remained unmatched. CDR3 size: 19 residues. CDR3 region: CASKRAGTGPLATNEKLFF. CDR3 in DNA: TGTGCCAGCAAAAGAGCCGGGACAGGGCCGCTGGCAACTAATGAAAAACTGTTTTTT. The full variable domain, with the rest looked up from reference TRBV27 and TRBJ1-4, is EAQVTQNPRYLITVTGKKLTVTCSQNMNHEYMSWYRQDPGLGLRQIYYSMNVEVTDKGDVPEGYKVSRKEKRNFPLILESPSPNQTSLYFCASKRAGTGPLATNEKLFFGSGTQLSVL.

J is TRBJ1-5 and V is TRBV28; 7 nucleotides match TRBD1. Germline CDR1 and CDR2: MDHEN and SYDVKM. V dropped 6 bases and J dropped 7; count of bases not matched to a gene: 9. CDR3 length equals 14 residues. The CDR3 DNA sequence: TGTGCCAGCAGCCGAGGACAGGCAAGGCAGCCCCAGCATTTT. Residues: CASSRGQARQPQHF.

The gene calls are TRBV11-3 and TRBJ2-7, with a possible D match to TRBD2 (5 bases). Germline V gives CDR1 SGHNT, CDR2 YENEEA. V lost 5 bases and J lost 2, with 16 bases in between. The CDR3 has 15 residues. CDR3 residues: CASSPGLAQTYEQYF. The CDR3 region has the DNA TGTGCCAGCAGCCCGGGGTTAGCGCAGACCTACGAGCAGTACTTC. Filled out from reference TRBV11-3 and TRBJ2-7, the complete variable domain reads EAGVVQSPRYKIIEKKQPVAFWCNPISGHNTLYWYLQNLGQGPELLIRYENEEAVDDSQLPKDRFSAERLKGVDSTLKIQPAELGDSAVYLCASSPGLAQTYEQYFGPGTRLTVT.

The V call is TRBV2, the J call TRBJ2-6; 11 positions agree with TRBD1. The CDR3 is 17 amino acids. V gave up 6 bases and J gave up 4 bases; unmatched junction bases: 8. The V gene's germline CDR1 is SNHLY and CDR2 FYNNEI. As DNA, the CDR3 is TGTGCCAGCAGAGACGGACAGGGGGCGCGAGGGGCCAACGTCCTGACTTTC. Amino acids: CASRDGQGARGANVLTF.

The chain couples TRBV27 to TRBJ2-7, with a tentative D call TRBD2 (6 bases). The CDR3 spans 17 residues. The ends were cut back, 6 bases at V and 9 bases at J, with 30 bases in the middle. Germline values: CDR1 MNHEY, CDR2 SMNVEV (reference sequence). The CDR3 region has the DNA TGTGCCAGCAGACCCGGGGGAACCGGGACCCTAAAGATGGGGCAGTACTTC. Translating it yields CASRPGGTGTLKMGQYF.

CDR3 amino acids: CAIRAGTEYGYTF. As DNA, the CDR3 is TGTGCCATCAGAGCCGGGACAGAATATGGCTACACCTTC. This sequence joins TRBV10-3 and TRBJ1-2, with TRBD1 identical over 7 bases. Germline V gene lookup returns CDR1 ENHRY and CDR2 SYGVKD. The CDR3 contains 13 residues. V lost 6 bases, J lost 5 bases, and 6 bases stayed unmatched.

The rearrangement joins TRBV7-6 to TRBJ2-5, with 8 bases aligning to TRBD1. The CDR3 is 15 residues long. V dropped 5 bases and J dropped 3; count of bases not matched to a gene: 8. CDR1 and CDR2 (germline): SGHVS, FNYEAQ. DNA of the CDR3: TGTGCCAGCAGCCTGGGCTCACAGGGGGAAGAGACCCAGTACTTC. It codes for CASSLGSQGEETQYF.

The CDR3 DNA follows: TGCAGCGTCCTGGACAGACAGCGAAACACCATATATTTT. This encodes CSVLDRQRNTIYF. The gene calls are TRBV29-1 and TRBJ1-3, with D possibly being TRBD1 (6 bases). Germline lookup yields CDR1 SQVTM and CDR2 ANQGSEA. The CDR3 contains 13 residues. The V and J ends lost 6 bases and 5 bases respectively, with 14 bases between them.

The table lists this clone with many counts. The chain recombines TRBV5-1 with TRBJ2-7; 9 bases map to TRBD2. The CDR3 consists of 18 residues. After removal of 0 bases from V and 4 bases from J, the junction contained 14 bases not matched to a gene. Germline CDR1 and CDR2: SGHRS and YFSETQ. The CDR3, as DNA: TGCGCCAGCAGCTTGGATCGGCTAGCGGGGACCCAAAGATACGAGCAGTACTTC. Amino acid sequence: CASSLDRLAGTQRYEQYF.

The rearrangement uses TRBV6-5 and TRBJ1-2; maybe TRBD1 (5 bases). Germline V gene data show CDR1 as MNHEY and CDR2 as SVGAGI. Trimming pared 6 bases from V and 3 bases from J, leaving 11 bases between. The CDR3 contains 13 residues. The CDR3 DNA sequence: TGTGCCAGCAGACGGACGGGGGACTATGGCTACACCTTC. Protein product: CASRRTGDYGYTF.

CDR3 residues: CASSLVDRPNTEAFF. In nucleotides, the CDR3 is TGTGCCAGCAGCTTGGTGGACAGGCCGAACACTGAAGCTTTCTTT. The chain is built from TRBV5-8 and TRBJ1-1; 7 bases match TRBD1. With 0 bases clipped from V and 1 base from J, the junction kept 3 bases outside the gene matches. Germline V CDR1 and CDR2: SGHTS, YDEGEE. CDR3 size: 15 residues. The entire variable domain, with the rest obtained from reference TRBV5-8 and TRBJ1-1, is as follows: EAGVTQSPTHLIKTRGQQATLRCSPISGHTSVYWYQQALGLGLQFLLWYDEGEERNRGNFPPRFSGRQFPNYSSELNVNALELEDSALYLCASSLVDRPNTEAFFGQGTRLTVV.

The V and J genes are TRBV11-3 and TRBJ2-1; 9 nucleotides line up with TRBD1. V shed 5 bases and J 9 bases; nucleotides not matched to a gene: 8. This CDR3 has 14 amino acids. Germline V CDR1 and CDR2: SGHNT, YENEEA. The CDR3 protein is CASSRDRDFGEQFF. The CDR3 nucleotides read TGTGCCAGCAGCCGGGACAGGGACTTTGGTGAGCAGTTCTTC. The entire variable domain, with the rest obtained from reference TRBV11-3 and TRBJ2-1, is as follows: EAGVVQSPRYKIIEKKQPVAFWCNPISGHNTLYWYLQNLGQGPELLIRYENEEAVDDSQLPKDRFSAERLKGVDSTLKIQPAELGDSAVYLCASSRDRDFGEQFFGPGTRLTVL.

The genes are TRBV10-3 and TRBJ1-1, with 7 nucleotides matching TRBD1. Germline trimming cut 6 bases from V and 2 bases from J; bases unmatched to any gene: 6. This CDR3 spans 14 amino acids. Germline CDR1 and CDR2: ENHRY and SYGVKD. The CDR3 DNA reads TGTGCCATCAGCTCAAGAGGGGGCAACACTGAAGCTTTCTTT. It encodes CAISSRGGNTEAFF.

J is TRBJ2-7 and V is TRBV19; weak D call: TRBD2 (6 bases). Germline V gene sequence: CDR1 LNHDA, CDR2 SQIVND (reference sequence). Trimming removed 5 bases at V and 6 bases at J, with 20 bases between. This CDR3 is built from 15 residues. The DNA for the CDR3 is TGTGCCAGTAGTTTCCAACGGGACCGGGAGTCCGAGCAGTACTTC. Protein product: CASSFQRDRESEQYF. The full variable domain, in which reference TRBV19 and TRBJ2-7 provide the parts outside the CDR3, is DGGITQSPKYLFRKEGQNVTLSCEQNLNHDAMYWYRQDPGQGLRLIYYSQIVNDFQKGDIAEGYSVSREKKESFPLTVTSAQKNPTAFYLCASSFQRDRESEQYFGPGTRLTVT.

The chain combines TRBV7-9 with TRBJ1-1; D not certain. The CDR3 totals 13 residues. Germline assignment: CDR1 SEHNR and CDR2 FQNEAQ (reference sequence). V dropped 6 bases and J dropped 3 bases, with 11 bases sitting between them. CDR3 protein: CASRRTVDTEAFF. The CDR3 coding sequence is TGTGCCAGCAGAAGGACGGTGGACACTGAAGCTTTCTTT.

This clone was detected many times. The chain joins TRBV11-3 to TRBJ1-2, with 7 bases lining up with TRBD1. The CDR3 loop spans 15 amino acids. CDR1 SGHNT and CDR2 YENEEA come from the germline V gene. V was pared by 1 base and J by 1 base, with 3 bases of the junction left unmatched. The CDR3: CASSLGGTVNYGYTF. CDR3 coding DNA: TGTGCCAGCAGCTTAGGAGGGACAGTTAACTATGGCTACACCTTC.

The chain employs TRBV4-2 and TRBJ2-7; D may be TRBD1 (6 bases). Germline CDR1 LGHNA, CDR2 YNFKEQ. V lost 0 bases and J 0 bases, leaving 9 bases between the germline ends. The CDR3 length is 15 residues. CDR3 region: CASSQDRDISYEQYF. CDR3 nucleotide sequence: TGTGCCAGCAGCCAAGATAGGGACATCTCCTACGAGCAGTACTTC.

This chain uses TRBV7-6 with TRBJ2-3; unclear D gene. The CDR3 extends over 14 amino acids. With 0 bases removed from V and 4 bases from J, the gap between germline ends came to 8 bases. Germline V CDR1 and CDR2: SGHVS, FNYEAQ. The CDR3 DNA reads TGTGCCAGCAGCTTAGCTTTGCGACCAGATACGCAGTATTTT. Protein sequence: CASSLALRPDTQYF.